The 28 T cell receptor beta chains below all came from one sample that was sequenced in a study of shared clonotypes between healthy human individuals. Using immunoSEQ multiplex PCR, the repertoire was profiled, and TCRdb retains in-frame clones only, with some absent. This table has hundreds of thousands of clones, roughly 79% appearing once. Sequencing input: PBMCs. Receptors originate from a woman aged 35 to 49 in good health. Some clones in this sample may be carry-over from other donors' samples.

This clone appeared once. The rearrangement joins TRBV29-1 to TRBJ2-3, with TRBD2 identical over 11 bases. The CDR3 is made up of 13 amino acids. The trim removed 6 bases at V and 5 bases at J, leaving 4 bases unmatched. CDR1 and CDR2 from the germline V gene are SQVTM and ANQGSEA. The CDR3, as DNA: TGCAGCGTGGCTAGCGGGAGGATAGATACGCAGTATTTT. Its translation: CSVASGRIDTQYF.

This rearrangement joins TRBV11-2 to TRBJ2-1; 10 bases are shared with TRBD2. CDR1 SGHAT and CDR2 FQNNGV come from the germline V gene. There are 17 residues in the CDR3. Trimming at V came to 4 bases and at J to 0 bases, leaving 6 bases not matched to a gene. CDR3 in amino acids: CASSSSPSGGSYNEQFF. The CDR3 coding sequence is TGTGCCAGCAGCTCCTCCCCTAGCGGGGGCTCCTACAATGAGCAGTTCTTC.

This chain links TRBV21-1 with TRBJ2-7; TRBD2, the D gene given by the table, was not confirmed from the DNA. TRBV21-1 is tagged as a pseudogene. The CDR3 contains 15 residues. This CDR3 is CASSKGLADSYEQYF. For the CDR3, the DNA is TGTGCCAGCAGCAAAGGACTAGCGGACTCCTACGAGCAGTACTTC.

V usage is TRBV25-1 and J usage is TRBJ2-2; D is unresolved. Deletions cut 8 bases from V and 4 bases from J, with 8 bases between. Germline loops: CDR1 MGHDK, CDR2 SYGVNS. CDR3 length: 12 amino acids. The CDR3: CASRTSTGELFF. CDR3 DNA sequence: TGTGCCAGCCGTACGAGCACCGGGGAGCTGTTTTTT.

The CDR3: CAVLRSGTNSYEQYF. The CDR3 region has the DNA TGTGCCGTCTTAAGATCCGGGACAAACTCCTACGAGCAGTACTTC. The genes are TRBV28 and TRBJ2-7, with TRBD1 as a possible D gene (6 bases). This CDR3 is built from 15 residues. Trimming left V 11 bases short and J 0 bases short, with 20 bases between. Germline CDR1 MDHEN, CDR2 SYDVKM.

Concerning this clone: This may be a read error, as it is one base from a much larger clone. The CDR3 ends on some other residue instead of the conserved phenylalanine or tryptophan, so this is likely a read error. This chain links TRBV30 with TRBJ1-2; D may be TRBD1 (5 bases). Germline CDR1 and CDR2: GTSNPN and SVGIG (reference sequence). The CDR3 runs to 13 residues. V was pared by 2 bases and J by 7 bases, with 14 bases between. Here the CDR3 DNA reads TGTGCCTGGAGTACGCGGGGGGGAGGTGGCTACACCCTC. This gives the protein CAWSTRGGGGYTL.

The CDR3, as DNA: TGTGCCAGCAGTGTAGCGGGAGTACTGGGTAATGAGCAGTTCTTC. Translated, it gives CASSVAGVLGNEQFF. The chain links TRBV6-4 to TRBJ2-1; TRBD2 aligns across 9 bases. Germline values: CDR1 MRHNA, CDR2 SNTAGT. V lost 4 bases, J lost 7 bases, and 8 bases stayed unmatched. The CDR3 consists of 15 residues.

The chain employs TRBV5-6 and TRBJ1-2, with TRBD1 matching 7 bases. V lost 3 bases and J lost 4; bases outside the gene matches: 3. This CDR3 contains 13 residues. Germline-derived CDR1 and CDR2 are SGHDT and YYEEEE. The CDR3 here is CASSSTGTYGYTF. The CDR3 nucleotides read TGTGCCAGCAGCTCGACAGGGACCTATGGCTACACCTTC.

This clone was seen repeatedly, ten times or more. This chain links TRBV29-1 with TRBJ1-4, with D tentatively TRBD1 (5 bases). The germline V gene encodes CDR1 SQVTM and CDR2 ANQGSEA. V gave up 4 bases and J gave up 5 bases, with 17 bases separating them. This CDR3 is built from 15 residues. CDR3 amino acids: CSVVIPRQGNEKLFF. CDR3 sequence (DNA): TGCAGCGTTGTAATCCCCCGGCAGGGAAATGAAAAACTGTTTTTT.

The CDR3 bases are TGTGCCAGCAGTTTATTCCTAGCGGGAGACTATGAGCAGTTCTTC. Amino acid sequence: CASSLFLAGDYEQFF. This chain joins TRBV28 and TRBJ2-1, with 10 bases identical to TRBD2. The CDR3 loop spans 15 amino acids. Germline V gives CDR1 MDHEN, CDR2 SYDVKM. J was trimmed by 8 bases and V by 1 base; bases with no gene match: 5.

The chain couples TRBV6-1 to TRBJ1-4; D call uncertain. Germline V CDR1 and CDR2: MNHNS, SASEGT. This CDR3 contains 12 residues. V shed 1 base and J shed 7 bases, with 4 bases lying between them. CDR3 sequence reads: CASSEVVEKLFF. The CDR3 bases are TGTGCCAGCAGTGAAGTGGTTGAAAAACTGTTTTTT.

The chain recombines TRBV27 with TRBJ1-2; 9 bases agree with TRBD1. The V gene end was trimmed by 3 bases and the J gene end by 8 bases; junction bases not matched to a gene: 7. Germline loops: CDR1 MNHEY, CDR2 SMNVEV (reference sequence). This CDR3 has 14 residues. CDR3 residues: CASSFHTTGGGYTF. The CDR3 DNA reads TGTGCCAGCAGTTTCCATACGACAGGGGGAGGCTACACCTTC.

CDR3 DNA sequence: TGTGCCAGCAGTAGAGCGCCGAACACCGGGGAGCTGTTTTTT. Amino acids: CASSRAPNTGELFF. The rearrangement uses TRBV7-7 and TRBJ2-2; no clear D. The CDR3 has 14 residues. Trimming shortened V by 6 bases and J by 0 bases, and 8 bases separated the two germline ends. Germline CDR1 SSHAT, CDR2 FNYEAQ (reference sequence).

DNA of the CDR3: TGTGCCAGCAGCTTAGGGACAGAAGTCTACGAGCAGTACTTC. It specifies CASSLGTEVYEQYF. This chain connects TRBV7-2 to TRBJ2-7; weak D call: TRBD1 (6 bases). The germline V gene has CDR1 SGHTA and CDR2 FQGNSA. V lost 1 base, J lost 3 bases, and 10 bases lay in between. CDR3 length: 14 residues.

This clone was seen once. The rearrangement joins TRBV5-4 to TRBJ2-7; 14 nucleotides line up with TRBD2. The CDR3 length is 15 residues. Germline CDR1 SGHNT, CDR2 YYREEE (reference sequence). V lost 2 bases to trimming and J lost 6 bases; unmatched junction nucleotides: 4. CDR3 in amino acids: CASSLPGLAGAEQYF. DNA for the CDR3: TGTGCCAGCAGCTTACCGGGACTAGCGGGAGCCGAGCAGTACTTC.

This chain joins TRBV6-4 and TRBJ2-5; TRBD2 aligns across 7 bases. From germline, CDR1 is MRHNA and CDR2 SNTAGT. This CDR3 has 13 amino acids. J was trimmed by 5 bases and V by 10 bases; bases with no gene match: 10. CDR3 nucleotides: TGTGCCACCTCGGGGGGTATCGGCGAGACCCAGTACTTC. This encodes CATSGGIGETQYF.

This rearrangement joins TRBV6-1 to TRBJ2-7; 7 bases fit TRBD1. This CDR3 is 15 amino acids long. Germline CDR1 reads MNHNS; CDR2 reads SASEGT. The trim removed 2 bases at V and 5 bases at J, leaving 9 bases unmatched. CDR3 bases: TGTGCCAGCAGTGAACTCTCAGGGGGTGTCCACGAGCAGTACTTC. It specifies CASSELSGGVHEQYF.

The V call is TRBV5-4, the J call TRBJ2-5; 7 bases align to TRBD2. Losses at the gene ends were 3 bases for V and 3 bases for J; bases not matched to a gene: 5. The CDR3 is 14 residues long. Germline V gene data show CDR1 as SGHNT and CDR2 as YYREEE (reference sequence). The chain's CDR3 is CASSSLLAEETQYF. DNA for the CDR3: TGTGCCAGCAGCTCGCTTCTAGCGGAAGAGACCCAGTACTTC.

About this clone: Other nucleotide sequences in the sample specify the same CDR3. The chain carries TRBV2 and TRBJ2-7; tentative D call: TRBD2 (6 bases). V dropped 6 bases and J dropped 3 bases, with 15 bases sitting between them. Germline V CDR1 and CDR2: SNHLY, FYNNEI. There are 14 residues in the CDR3. The CDR3 sequence is CASSAGRGGYEQYF. The CDR3 DNA is TGTGCCAGCAGCGCCGGGCGGGGTGGCTACGAGCAGTACTTC.

This clone appeared a single time. J is TRBJ2-5 and V is TRBV6-5; D ambiguous. Germline values: CDR1 MNHEY, CDR2 SVGAGI. The CDR3 is 14 residues long. V was trimmed by 10 bases and J by 4 bases, leaving 19 bases between them. CDR3 in amino acids: CATCISNAVETQYF. The CDR3 nucleotides read TGTGCCACCTGCATCTCAAACGCGGTAGAGACCCAGTACTTC.

V and J are TRBV18 and TRBJ1-2; no clear D gene. Trimming took 0 bases from V and 4 from J, leaving 15 bases between them. CDR3 length equals 16 residues. CDR1 and CDR2 from the germline V gene are KGHSH and LQKENI. CDR3 residues: CASSPPWVGLTYGYTF. The CDR3 DNA reads as TGTGCCAGCTCACCACCTTGGGTAGGGCTGACCTATGGCTACACCTTC.

CDR3 protein: CASCDGRSGNTIYF. The CDR3 DNA reads as TGTGCCAGCTGCGATGGACGGTCTGGAAACACCATATATTTT. The rearrangement links TRBV28 to TRBJ1-3; D unresolved. V dropped 8 bases and J dropped 1 base, with 12 bases sitting between them. This CDR3 spans 14 amino acids. Germline V gene data show CDR1 as MDHEN and CDR2 as SYDVKM.

A few counts support this clone. This chain joins TRBV6-1 and TRBJ2-3; 10 bases are shared with TRBD2. In germline, CDR1 is MNHNS, CDR2 SASEGT. V gave up 6 bases and J gave up 6 bases; unmatched junction bases: 6. The length of the CDR3 is 14 residues. In nucleotides, the CDR3 is TGTGCCAGCAGCCTAGCGGGAGATGTGGATACGCAGTATTTT. Protein product: CASSLAGDVDTQYF.

The J gene is TRBJ2-7, the V gene TRBV28; 7 nucleotides match TRBD1. CDR3 length equals 13 residues. Per the germline V gene, CDR1 is MDHEN and CDR2 is SYDVKM. Germline trimming cut 6 bases from V and 4 bases from J; bases unmatched to any gene: 6. This CDR3 reads CASRDRRPYEQYF. The CDR3 bases are TGTGCCAGCAGGGACAGGCGCCCATACGAGCAGTACTTC.

This clone has only a few counts. The J gene is TRBJ2-7, the V gene TRBV4-3; 8 bases are a match to TRBD1. Trimming removed 1 base from V and 4 bases from J; junction bases left unmatched: 6. CDR1 is LGHNA, CDR2 YSLEER, per germline. The CDR3 is 15 amino acids. In nucleotides, the CDR3 is TGCGCCAGCAGCCAAGCCGACAGGGGAGAATACGAGCAGTACTTC. It yields the protein CASSQADRGEYEQYF.

This chain links TRBV5-1 with TRBJ2-3; 13 bases match TRBD2. The CDR3 sequence is 16 residues long. Germline loops: CDR1 SGHRS, CDR2 YFSETQ. With 4 bases clipped from V and 6 bases from J, the junction kept 8 bases outside the gene matches. CDR3 nucleotide sequence: TGCGCCAGCAGCATATGGGGGACTAGCGGGATTGATACGCAGTATTTT. This codes for CASSIWGTSGIDTQYF.

V usage is TRBV5-1 and J usage is TRBJ1-4; weak D call: TRBD1 (5 bases). Trimming shortened V by 0 bases and J by 5 bases, and 11 bases separated the two germline ends. The CDR3 runs to 15 residues. The V gene's germline CDR1 is SGHRS and CDR2 YFSETQ. CDR3 region: CASSLEQGMNEKLFF. The DNA for the CDR3 is TGCGCCAGCAGCTTGGAGCAGGGTATGAATGAAAAACTGTTTTTT.

The chain combines TRBV6-1 with TRBJ1-5; D is uncertain. The germline V and J ends were trimmed by 1 base and 0 bases, with 1 base remaining between them. The length of the CDR3 is 13 residues. Germline assignment: CDR1 MNHNS and CDR2 SASEGT. CDR3 sequence (DNA): TGTGCCAGCAGTGAAGTTAGCAATCAGCCCCAGCATTTT. It translates to CASSEVSNQPQHF.